This is a list of T cell receptor beta chains from one sample in a study of T cell repertoires in cytomegalovirus infection. TCRdb passed the reads through MiXCR, listing each CDR3 protein once. The sample has 640,000 or so distinct CDR3 sequences; 33% are singletons. These TCRs are of unknown antigen specificity. This material consisted of cultured PBMCs, taken from culture after CMV antigen stimulation. Source of these receptors: a human donor in good health (CMV status not recorded). Some clones in this sample may be carry-over from other donors' samples. CDR3s include the opening cysteine and the closing phenylalanine or tryptophan. A D gene is named only where the DNA matches it firmly. Only part of the rows carry a size: once, few, many, or a class if the clone is expanded.

len: 12; abundance: .; d_gene: .; j_gene: TRBJ1-4; v_gene: TRBV28; CDR3aa: CASSLYHEKLFF; CDR3nt: TGTGCCAGCAGTTTATACCATGAAAAACTGTTTTTT
len: 12; abundance: many; d_gene: .; j_gene: TRBJ1-1; v_gene: TRBV12-3/TRBV12-4; CDR3aa: CASTLGYTEAFF; CDR3nt: TGTGCCAGCACCCTGGGGTACACTGAAGCTTTCTTT
len: 14; abundance: .; d_gene: .; j_gene: TRBJ1-5; v_gene: TRBV28; CDR3aa: CASRTPGSSQPQHF; CDR3nt: TGTGCCAGCAGGACTCCAGGGTCGAGTCAGCCCCAGCATTTT
len: 12; abundance: .; d_gene: .; j_gene: TRBJ2-2; v_gene: TRBV5-4; CDR3aa: CAALDSTGELFF; CDR3nt: TGTGCCGCCCTGGACAGTACCGGGGAGCTGTTTTTT
len: 14; abundance: few; d_gene: .; j_gene: TRBJ1-3; v_gene: TRBV13; CDR3aa: CASSRENSGNTIYF; CDR3nt: TGTGCCAGCAGCCGCGAGAACTCTGGAAACACCATATATTTT
len: 17; abundance: few; d_gene: .; j_gene: TRBJ1-3; v_gene: TRBV12-3/TRBV12-4; CDR3aa: CASSLPPLRRTGNTIYF; CDR3nt: TGTGCCAGCAGTTTACCCCCGTTGCGGAGAACTGGAAACACCATATATTTT
len: 17; abundance: .; d_gene: .; j_gene: TRBJ2-3; v_gene: TRBV4-1; CDR3aa: CASSAGPDVASRDTQYF; CDR3nt: TGCGCCAGCAGCGCGGGGCCGGACGTGGCAAGTCGAGATACGCAGTATTTT
len: 13; abundance: many; d_gene: .; j_gene: TRBJ1-1; v_gene: TRBV7-6; CDR3aa: CASSSLLDTEAFF; CDR3nt: TGTGCCAGCAGCTCCCTTTTGGACACTGAAGCTTTCTTT
len: 15; abundance: .; d_gene: .; j_gene: TRBJ2-5; v_gene: TRBV6-6; CDR3aa: CASSYSPWTTETQYF; CDR3nt: TGTGCCAGCAGTTACTCGCCCTGGACAACAGAGACCCAGTACTTC
len: 15; abundance: .; d_gene: TRBD1; j_gene: TRBJ1-1; v_gene: TRBV27; CDR3aa: CASSRGGTGITEAFF; CDR3nt: TGTGCCAGCAGCCGGGGGGGGACAGGGATCACTGAAGCTTTCTTT
len: 15; abundance: .; d_gene: .; j_gene: TRBJ2-1; v_gene: TRBV6-8; CDR3aa: CASSYGDPIYNEQFF; CDR3nt: TGTGCCAGCAGTTACGGGGACCCGATCTACAATGAGCAGTTCTTC
len: 15; abundance: few; d_gene: TRBD1; j_gene: TRBJ1-2; v_gene: TRBV19; CDR3aa: CASSKGQGGSYGYTF; CDR3nt: TGTGCCAGTAGTAAAGGACAGGGTGGGTCCTATGGCTACACCTTC
len: 15; abundance: .; d_gene: TRBD1; j_gene: TRBJ1-6; v_gene: TRBV7-9; CDR3aa: CASSPETGVGSPLHF; CDR3nt: TGTGCCAGCAGCCCAGAGACAGGGGTGGGTTCACCCCTCCACTTT
len: 14; abundance: few; d_gene: .; j_gene: TRBJ1-1; v_gene: TRBV7-6; CDR3aa: CASSVNSQSAEAFF; CDR3nt: TGTGCCAGCAGCGTCAATTCACAGAGCGCTGAAGCTTTCTTT
len: 16; abundance: many; d_gene: .; j_gene: TRBJ2-1; v_gene: TRBV7-2; CDR3aa: CASSLGGSSSYNEQFF; CDR3nt: TGTGCCAGCAGCTTAGGGGGCTCGAGCTCCTACAATGAGCAGTTCTTC
len: 17; abundance: few; d_gene: .; j_gene: TRBJ1-1; v_gene: TRBV20-1; CDR3aa: CSARGGGVNSSNTEAFF; CDR3nt: TGCAGTGCTAGGGGGGGGGGCGTGAATAGCTCGAACACTGAAGCTTTCTTT
len: 15; abundance: few; d_gene: TRBD2; j_gene: TRBJ2-3; v_gene: TRBV7-2; CDR3aa: CASSLVAGASGTQYF; CDR3nt: TGTGCCAGCAGCTTAGTAGCGGGGGCATCGGGTACGCAGTATTTT
len: 16; abundance: .; d_gene: TRBD2; j_gene: TRBJ2-3; v_gene: TRBV6-1; CDR3aa: CASSFQRGSSTDTQYF; CDR3nt: TGTGCCAGCAGTTTCCAGCGGGGGAGTTCCACAGATACGCAGTATTTT
len: 15; abundance: few; d_gene: .; j_gene: TRBJ1-2; v_gene: TRBV27; CDR3aa: CASSPRAMAYYGYTF; CDR3nt: TGTGCCAGCAGTCCCCGAGCAATGGCCTACTATGGCTACACCTTC
len: 17; abundance: .; d_gene: .; j_gene: TRBJ2-5; v_gene: TRBV6-5; CDR3aa: CASSSSKTAWVQETQYF; CDR3nt: TGTGCCAGCAGTTCCTCTAAGACTGCGTGGGTACAAGAGACCCAGTACTTC
len: 15; abundance: few; d_gene: .; j_gene: TRBJ1-5; v_gene: TRBV28; CDR3aa: CAITSRRFSNQPQHF; CDR3nt: TGTGCTATTACTAGCAGGAGATTTAGCAATCAGCCCCAGCATTTT
len: 16; abundance: few; d_gene: .; j_gene: TRBJ1-3; v_gene: TRBV6-2/TRBV6-3; CDR3aa: CASSYSRGTSGNTIYF; CDR3nt: TGTGCCAGCAGTTATTCTCGGGGTACTTCTGGAAACACCATATATTTT
len: 12; abundance: .; d_gene: .; j_gene: TRBJ2-2; v_gene: TRBV29-1; CDR3aa: CSVEGARGKLFF; CDR3nt: TGCAGCGTTGAAGGGGCACGGGGGAAGCTGTTTTTT
len: 16; abundance: few; d_gene: .; j_gene: TRBJ2-1; v_gene: TRBV7-8; CDR3aa: CASSFIFRSSYNEQFF; CDR3nt: TGTGCCAGCAGCTTTATCTTCCGTAGCTCCTACAATGAGCAGTTCTTC
len: 17; abundance: .; d_gene: .; j_gene: TRBJ1-5; v_gene: TRBV6-6; CDR3aa: CASSAVRGGHSNQPQHF; CDR3nt: TGTGCCAGCAGTGCCGTCCGGGGTGGGCATAGCAATCAGCCCCAGCATTTT